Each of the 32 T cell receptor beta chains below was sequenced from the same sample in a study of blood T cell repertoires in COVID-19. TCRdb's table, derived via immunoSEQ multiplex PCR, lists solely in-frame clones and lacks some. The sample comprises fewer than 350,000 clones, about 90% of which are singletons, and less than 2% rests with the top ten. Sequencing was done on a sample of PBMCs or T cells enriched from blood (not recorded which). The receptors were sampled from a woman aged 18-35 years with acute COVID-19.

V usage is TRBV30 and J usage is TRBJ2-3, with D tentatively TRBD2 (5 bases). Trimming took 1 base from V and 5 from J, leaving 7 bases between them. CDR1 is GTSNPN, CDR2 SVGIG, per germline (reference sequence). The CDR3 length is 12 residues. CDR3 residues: CAWSGSGDTQYF. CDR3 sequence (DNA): TGTGCCTGGAGTGGAAGCGGAGATACGCAGTATTTT.

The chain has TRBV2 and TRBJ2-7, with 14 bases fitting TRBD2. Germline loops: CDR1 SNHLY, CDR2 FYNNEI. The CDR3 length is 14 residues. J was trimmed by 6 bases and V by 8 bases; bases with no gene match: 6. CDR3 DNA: TGTGCCAGCGGGACGGGACTAGCGGGAGCCGAGCAGTACTTC. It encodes CASGTGLAGAEQYF.

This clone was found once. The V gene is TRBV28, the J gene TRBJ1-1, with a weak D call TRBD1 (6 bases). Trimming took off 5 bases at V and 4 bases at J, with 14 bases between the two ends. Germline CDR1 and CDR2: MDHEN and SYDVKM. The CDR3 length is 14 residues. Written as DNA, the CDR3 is TGTGCCAGCAGTCGCAGGGGAGGGACCACTGAAGCTTTCTTT. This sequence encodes CASSRRGGTTEAFF.

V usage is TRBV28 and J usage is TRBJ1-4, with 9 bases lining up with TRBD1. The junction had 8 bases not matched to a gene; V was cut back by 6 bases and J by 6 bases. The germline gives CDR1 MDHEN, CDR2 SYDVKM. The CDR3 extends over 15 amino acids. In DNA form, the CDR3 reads TGTGCCAGCAGCCAATTACAGGGGGCTCATGAAAAACTGTTTTTT. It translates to CASSQLQGAHEKLFF.

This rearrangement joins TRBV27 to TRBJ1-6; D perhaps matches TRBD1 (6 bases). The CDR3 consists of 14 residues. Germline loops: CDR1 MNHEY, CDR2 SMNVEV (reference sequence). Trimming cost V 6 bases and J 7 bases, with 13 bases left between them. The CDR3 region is CASSQGMGNSPLHF. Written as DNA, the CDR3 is TGTGCCAGCAGCCAGGGGATGGGGAATTCACCCCTCCACTTT.

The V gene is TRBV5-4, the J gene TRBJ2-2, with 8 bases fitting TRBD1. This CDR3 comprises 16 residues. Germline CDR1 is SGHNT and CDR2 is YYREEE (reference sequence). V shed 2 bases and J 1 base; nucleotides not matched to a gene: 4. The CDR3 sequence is CASSFGGQGNTGELFF. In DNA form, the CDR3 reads TGTGCCAGCAGCTTCGGCGGACAGGGGAACACCGGGGAGCTGTTTTTT.

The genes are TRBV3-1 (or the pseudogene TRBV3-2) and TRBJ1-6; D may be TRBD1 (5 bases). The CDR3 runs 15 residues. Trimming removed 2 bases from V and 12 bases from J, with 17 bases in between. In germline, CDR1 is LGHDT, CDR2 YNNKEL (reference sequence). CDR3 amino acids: CASSQTDRMELPLHF. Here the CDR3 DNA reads TGTGCCAGCAGCCAAACTGACAGAATGGAATTACCCCTCCACTTT.

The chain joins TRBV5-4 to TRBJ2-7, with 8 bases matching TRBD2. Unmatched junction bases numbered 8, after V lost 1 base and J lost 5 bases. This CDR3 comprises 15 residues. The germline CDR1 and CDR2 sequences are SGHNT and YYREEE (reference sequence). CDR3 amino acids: CASSLPGTRVHEQYF. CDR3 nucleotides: TGTGCCAGCAGCTTGCCCGGGACTAGGGTCCACGAGCAGTACTTC.

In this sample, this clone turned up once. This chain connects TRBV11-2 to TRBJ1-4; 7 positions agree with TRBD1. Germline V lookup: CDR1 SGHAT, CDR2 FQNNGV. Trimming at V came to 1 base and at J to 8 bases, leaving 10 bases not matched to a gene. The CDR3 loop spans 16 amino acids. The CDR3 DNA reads TGTGCCAGCAGCTTAGTCGTGGCGACAGGGCCCGAAAAACTGTTTTTT. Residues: CASSLVVATGPEKLFF.

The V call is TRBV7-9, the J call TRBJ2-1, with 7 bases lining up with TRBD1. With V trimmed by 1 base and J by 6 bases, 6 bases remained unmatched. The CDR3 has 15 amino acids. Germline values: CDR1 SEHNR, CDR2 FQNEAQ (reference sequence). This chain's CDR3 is CASSLGAGGVNEQFF. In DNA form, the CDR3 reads TGTGCCAGCAGCTTAGGGGCAGGGGGTGTCAATGAGCAGTTCTTC.

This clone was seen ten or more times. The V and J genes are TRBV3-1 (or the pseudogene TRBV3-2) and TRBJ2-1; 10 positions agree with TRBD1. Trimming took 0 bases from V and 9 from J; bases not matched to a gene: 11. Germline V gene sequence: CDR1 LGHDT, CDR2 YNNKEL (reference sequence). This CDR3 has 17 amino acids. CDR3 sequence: CASSQELTDRGFGEQFF. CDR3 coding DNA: TGTGCCAGCAGCCAAGAATTAACGGACAGGGGGTTTGGTGAGCAGTTCTTC.

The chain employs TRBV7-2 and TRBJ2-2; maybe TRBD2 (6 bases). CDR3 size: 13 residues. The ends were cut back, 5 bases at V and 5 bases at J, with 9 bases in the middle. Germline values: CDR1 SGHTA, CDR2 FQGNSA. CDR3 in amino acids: CASSLAGTGELFF. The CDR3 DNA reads TGTGCCAGCAGCCTCGCGGGGACCGGGGAGCTGTTTTTT. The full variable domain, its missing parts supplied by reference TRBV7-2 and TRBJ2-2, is GAGVSQSPSNKVTEKGKDVELRCDPISGHTALYWYRQSLGQGLEFLIYFQGNSAPDKSGLPSDRFSAERTGGSVSTLTIQRTQQEDSAVYLCASSLAGTGELFFGEGSRLTVL.

The CDR3 protein is CASSFPGTSSYEQYF. The CDR3 DNA reads as TGTGCCAGCAGCTTCCCCGGGACTAGCTCCTACGAGCAGTACTTC. This chain joins TRBV11-2 and TRBJ2-7; 8 nucleotides align to TRBD2. Per the germline V gene, CDR1 is SGHAT and CDR2 is FQNNGV. The V and J ends lost 3 bases and 0 bases, in that order; junction bases with no gene match: 4. CDR3 length equals 15 residues.

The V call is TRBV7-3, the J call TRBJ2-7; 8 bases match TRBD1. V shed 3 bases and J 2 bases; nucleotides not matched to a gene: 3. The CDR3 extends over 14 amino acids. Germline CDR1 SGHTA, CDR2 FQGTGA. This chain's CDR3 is CASSFAGGPYEQYF. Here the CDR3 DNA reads TGTGCCAGCAGCTTTGCAGGGGGCCCCTACGAGCAGTACTTC.

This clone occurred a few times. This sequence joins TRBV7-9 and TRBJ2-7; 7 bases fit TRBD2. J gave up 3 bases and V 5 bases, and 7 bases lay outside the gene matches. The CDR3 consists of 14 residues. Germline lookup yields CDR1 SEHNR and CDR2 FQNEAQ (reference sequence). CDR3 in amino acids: CASSLTTGGYEQYF. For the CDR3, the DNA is TGTGCCAGCAGCCTCACGACGGGGGGCTACGAGCAGTACTTC.

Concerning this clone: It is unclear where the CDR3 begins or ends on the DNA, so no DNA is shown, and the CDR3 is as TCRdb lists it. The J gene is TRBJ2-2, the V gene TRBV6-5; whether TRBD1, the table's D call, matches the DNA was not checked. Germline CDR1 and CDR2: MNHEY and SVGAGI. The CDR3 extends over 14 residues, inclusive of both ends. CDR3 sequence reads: CASSPLDRVGSCFF.

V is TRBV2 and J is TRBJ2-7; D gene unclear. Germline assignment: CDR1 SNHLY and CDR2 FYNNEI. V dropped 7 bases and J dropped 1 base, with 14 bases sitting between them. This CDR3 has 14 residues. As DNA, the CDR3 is TGTGCCAGCACCAGTACCGAGACTTCCTACGAGCAGTACTTC. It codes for CASTSTETSYEQYF.

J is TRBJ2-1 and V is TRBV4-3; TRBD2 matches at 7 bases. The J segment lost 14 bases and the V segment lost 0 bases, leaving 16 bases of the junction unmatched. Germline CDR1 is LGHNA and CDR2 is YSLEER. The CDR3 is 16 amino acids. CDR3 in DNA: TGCGCCAGCAGCCAAGATGTACGCCGGGACTATGGGGTTGAGTTCTTC. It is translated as CASSQDVRRDYGVEFF.

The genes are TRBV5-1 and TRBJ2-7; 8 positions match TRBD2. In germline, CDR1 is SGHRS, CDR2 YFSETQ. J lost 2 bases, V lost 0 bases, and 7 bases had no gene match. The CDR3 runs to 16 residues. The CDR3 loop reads CASSLGISGTTYEQYF. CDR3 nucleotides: TGCGCCAGCAGCTTGGGTATTAGCGGGACGACCTACGAGCAGTACTTC.

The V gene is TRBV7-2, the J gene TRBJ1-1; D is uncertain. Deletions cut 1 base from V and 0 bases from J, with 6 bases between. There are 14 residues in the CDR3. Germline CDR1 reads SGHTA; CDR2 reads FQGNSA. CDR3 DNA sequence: TGTGCCAGCAGCTTAGAGCCGGTGAACACTGAAGCTTTCTTT. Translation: CASSLEPVNTEAFF.

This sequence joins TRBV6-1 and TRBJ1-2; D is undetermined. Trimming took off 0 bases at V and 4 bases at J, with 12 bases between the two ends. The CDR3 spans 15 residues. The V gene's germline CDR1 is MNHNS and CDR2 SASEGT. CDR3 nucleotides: TGTGCCAGCAGTGAAGCTTACAATGCCCTCTATGGCTACACCTTC. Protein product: CASSEAYNALYGYTF.

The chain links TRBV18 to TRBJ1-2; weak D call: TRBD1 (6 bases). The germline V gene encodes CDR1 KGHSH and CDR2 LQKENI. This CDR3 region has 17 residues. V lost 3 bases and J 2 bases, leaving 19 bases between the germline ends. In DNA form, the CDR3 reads TGTGCCAGCTCACCGGATGAGATACAGGGAACGAACTATGGCTACACCTTC. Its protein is CASSPDEIQGTNYGYTF.

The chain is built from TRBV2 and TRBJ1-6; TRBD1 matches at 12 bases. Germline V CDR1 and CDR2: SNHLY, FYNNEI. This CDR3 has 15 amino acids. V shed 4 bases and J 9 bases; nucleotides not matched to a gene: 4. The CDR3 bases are TGTGCCAGCAGTGCCGGGACAGGGGGCATTTCACCCCTCCACTTT. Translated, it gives CASSAGTGGISPLHF.

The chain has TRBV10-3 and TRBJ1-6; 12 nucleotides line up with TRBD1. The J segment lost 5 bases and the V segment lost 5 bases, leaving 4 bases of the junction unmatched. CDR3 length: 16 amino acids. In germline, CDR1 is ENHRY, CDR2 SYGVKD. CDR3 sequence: CAISRDRGPNNSPLHF. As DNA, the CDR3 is TGTGCCATCAGTCGGGACAGGGGGCCCAATAATTCACCCCTCCACTTT.

CDR3 bases: TGTGCCAGTAGAGGGAGAGGGACAGATACGCAGTATTTT. It yields the protein CASRGRGTDTQYF. The genes are TRBV19 and TRBJ2-3, with D perhaps matching TRBD2 (5 bases). Germline V gene sequence: CDR1 LNHDA, CDR2 SQIVND (reference sequence). V was shortened by 6 bases and J by 3 bases, with 10 bases between the two germline ends. There are 13 residues in the CDR3.

The CDR3: CAIFGRDRGYHGYTF. CDR3 sequence (DNA): TGTGCCATATTCGGCCGGGACAGGGGATATCATGGCTACACCTTC. The chain is built from TRBV6-5 and TRBJ1-2, with 10 bases aligning to TRBD1. V gave up 10 bases and J gave up 6 bases; unmatched junction bases: 14. This CDR3 is built from 15 residues. Germline CDR1 and CDR2: MNHEY and SVGAGI.

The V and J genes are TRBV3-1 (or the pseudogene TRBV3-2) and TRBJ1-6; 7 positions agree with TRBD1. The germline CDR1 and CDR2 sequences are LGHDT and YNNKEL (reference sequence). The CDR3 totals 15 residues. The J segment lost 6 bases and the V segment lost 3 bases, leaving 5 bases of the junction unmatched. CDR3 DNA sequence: TGTGCCAGCAGCCAGCGGGACAGCATTAATTCACCCCTCCACTTT. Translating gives CASSQRDSINSPLHF.

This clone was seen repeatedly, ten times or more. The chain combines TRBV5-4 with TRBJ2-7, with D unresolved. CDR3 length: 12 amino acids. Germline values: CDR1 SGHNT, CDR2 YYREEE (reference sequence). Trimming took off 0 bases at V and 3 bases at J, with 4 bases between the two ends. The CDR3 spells CASSLVSYEQYF. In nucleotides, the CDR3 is TGTGCCAGCAGCTTGGTCAGCTACGAGCAGTACTTC.

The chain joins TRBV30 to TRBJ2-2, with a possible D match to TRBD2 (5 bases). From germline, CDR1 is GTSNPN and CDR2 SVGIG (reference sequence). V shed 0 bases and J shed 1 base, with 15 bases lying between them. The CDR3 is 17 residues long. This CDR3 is CAWSVYGGWGNTGELFF. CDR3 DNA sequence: TGTGCCTGGAGTGTCTACGGCGGGTGGGGGAACACCGGGGAGCTGTTTTTT.

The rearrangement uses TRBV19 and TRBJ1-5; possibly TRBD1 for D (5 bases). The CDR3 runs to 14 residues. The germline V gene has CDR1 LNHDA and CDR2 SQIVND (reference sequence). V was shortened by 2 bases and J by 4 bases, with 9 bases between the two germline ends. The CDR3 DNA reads TGTGCCAGTAGTATAATACAGGCAAATCAGCCCCAGCATTTT. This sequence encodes CASSIIQANQPQHF.

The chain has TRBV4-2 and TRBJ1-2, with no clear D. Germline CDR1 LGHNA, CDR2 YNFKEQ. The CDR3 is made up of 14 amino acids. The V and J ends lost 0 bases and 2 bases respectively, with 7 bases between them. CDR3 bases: TGTGCCAGCAGCCAAGATCACAGCAACTATGGCTACACCTTC. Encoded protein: CASSQDHSNYGYTF.

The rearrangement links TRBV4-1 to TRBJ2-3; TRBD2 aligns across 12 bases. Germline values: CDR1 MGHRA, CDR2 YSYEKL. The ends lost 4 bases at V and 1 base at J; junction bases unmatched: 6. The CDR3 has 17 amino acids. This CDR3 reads CASSRLAGGTGTDTQYF. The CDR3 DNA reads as TGCGCCAGCAGCCGCCTAGCGGGAGGGACTGGCACAGATACGCAGTATTTT.